This T cell receptor (beta chain) was documented in a study of T cell changes during pregnancy in multiple sclerosis (dated by TCRdb to the late 2010s). A note on the overall study: Changes in the T cell repertoire over the course of pregnancy were examined in this study in women with multiple sclerosis.

Its CDR3 holds 13 amino acids, cysteine through phenylalanine. Only the CDR3 DNA stays, 39 bases, in frame from base 1. CDR1 SNHLY and CDR2 FYNNEI were looked up in the germline V gene. The V end loses 7 bases and the J end loses 3 bases, and a stretch of 10 bases separates them. Library prep was done by the immunoSEQ multiplex PCR assay. TCRdb took this table from immuneACCESS and kept in-frame rearrangements with V and J called. Such tables lack part of the clones; where checked against another copy, unresolved V genes explain under half of the gap, and the rest is unexplained. The sample records more than 35,000 clones, more than 85% of which are singletons. The top ten clonotypes cover around 0.41% of the sample. Comments on this clone: This receptor's antigen is unknown. Base-call qualities are not available, and no considerably larger clone is one nucleotide away.

The receptor's source is a female donor in good health, enrolled as a control in a pregnancy study. The sequence links TRBV2 to TRBJ1-3; perhaps TRBD1 is the D gene, with 5 bases matching. The sample in question was CD4+ T cells from peripheral blood mononuclear cells, obtained in the third trimester of pregnancy. The DNA sequence follows: TGTGCCAGCATGGGGGGAGTTGGAAACACCATATATTTT. Its protein reads: CASMGGVGNTIYF. Extended through the reference TRBV2 and TRBJ1-3 proteins, this CDR3 yields the full variable domain: EPEVTQTPSHQVTQMGQEVILRCVPISNHLYFYWYRQILGQKVEFLVSFYNNEISEKSEIFDDQFSVERPDGSNFTLKIRSTKLEDSAMYFCASMGGVGNTIYFGEGSWLTVV.